The 25 T cell receptor beta chains reported below all come from one sample, sequenced in a study of beta chain features in type 1 diabetes. Isolated RNA was reverse transcribed in full, so expressed TCRB transcripts were sequenced. Here immunoSEQ multiplex PCR was the method, and the copy in TCRdb shows in-frame clones only, minus some. The table shows about 130,000 clones, with about 10% occurring only once. The sequenced sample consisted of central memory CD4+ T cells from blood. Source of these receptors: a young man in good health.

Remarks on this clone: The sample holds other DNA sequences that translate to the same CDR3. The chain couples TRBV7-2 to TRBJ1-3; D might be TRBD1 (5 bases). Germline-derived CDR1 and CDR2 are SGHTA and FQGNSA. V gave up 5 bases and J gave up 3 bases, with 11 bases separating them. CDR3 length equals 14 residues. DNA of the CDR3: TGTGCCAGCAGCCAACAGGTCCTTGGAAACACCATATATTTT. Encoded protein: CASSQQVLGNTIYF.

This clone was seen a few times. The rearrangement joins TRBV5-1 to TRBJ1-6, with TRBD1 matching over 8 bases. Germline loops: CDR1 SGHRS, CDR2 YFSETQ. The trim removed 0 bases at V and 5 bases at J, leaving 4 bases unmatched. This CDR3 is built from 16 residues. CDR3 DNA sequence: TGCGCCAGCAGCTTGGCCTCAGGGGGCAATAATTCACCCCTCCACTTT. Its protein product is CASSLASGGNNSPLHF.

With respect to this clone: Other DNA sequences within the sample encode an identical CDR3. CDR3 amino acids: CAWSPGAYGYTF. The DNA of the CDR3 is TGTGCCTGGAGTCCAGGGGCCTATGGCTACACCTTC. The chain recombines TRBV30 with TRBJ1-2; possibly TRBD1 for D (6 bases). V was clipped by 2 bases and J by 4 bases, with 8 bases between them. The germline gives CDR1 GTSNPN, CDR2 SVGIG (reference sequence). CDR3 size: 12 residues.

This clone was observed a handful of times. The J gene is TRBJ2-3, the V gene TRBV6-5; D unresolved. Germline values: CDR1 MNHEY, CDR2 SVGAGI. The CDR3 extends over 14 amino acids. Trimming took off 4 bases at V and 0 bases at J, with 8 bases between the two ends. DNA of the CDR3: TGTGCCAGCAGTTTAACAGCTAGCACAGATACGCAGTATTTT. Amino acids: CASSLTASTDTQYF.

The CDR3 sequence: CASSPQVSGVFF. The CDR3 DNA sequence: TGTGCCAGCTCACCACAAGTGAGCGGGGTGTTCTTC. J is TRBJ2-1 and V is TRBV18, with 7 bases that match TRBD2. This CDR3 has 12 amino acids. Germline V lookup: CDR1 KGHSH, CDR2 LQKENI. V was clipped by 1 base and J by 15 bases; unmatched bases: 6.

The chain combines TRBV15 with TRBJ2-1, with 10 nucleotides matching TRBD2. Germline CDR1 reads LNHNV; CDR2 reads YYDKDF (reference sequence). The CDR3 consists of 15 residues. V lost 5 bases and J lost 6; bases outside the gene matches: 7. CDR3 sequence reads: CATSYSSGGANEQFF. CDR3 sequence (DNA): TGTGCCACCAGCTATTCAAGCGGGGGGGCCAATGAGCAGTTCTTC.

The rearrangement links TRBV6-5 to TRBJ2-7; D might be TRBD1 (6 bases). Germline CDR1 reads MNHEY; CDR2 reads SVGAGI. The CDR3 runs to 13 residues. Trimming removed 7 bases from V and 1 base from J, with 11 bases in between. The CDR3 DNA is TGTGCCAGCAAATCGGACAGTTCCTACGAGCAGTACTTC. It translates to CASKSDSSYEQYF.

This clone was recorded a few times. This rearrangement joins TRBV7-3 to TRBJ2-1; D perhaps matches TRBD2 (7 bases). CDR1 and CDR2 (germline): SGHTA, FQGTGA. V shed 1 base and J shed 2 bases, with 18 bases lying between them. The CDR3 is made up of 18 amino acids. CDR3 amino acids: CASSLNPGGGGAYNEQFF. CDR3 sequence (DNA): TGTGCCAGCAGCTTAAACCCCGGGGGCGGGGGAGCCTACAATGAGCAGTTCTTC.

This clone occurred a few times. The chain couples TRBV9 to TRBJ2-7; possibly TRBD1 for D (6 bases). The V end lost 0 bases, the J end lost 4 bases, and 14 bases lay between the germline ends. The CDR3 has 15 amino acids. CDR1 is SGDLS and CDR2 is YYNGEE in the germline V gene. The chain's CDR3 is CASSVGTGFEYEQYF. The CDR3 DNA reads as TGTGCCAGCAGCGTAGGAACAGGGTTTGAATACGAGCAGTACTTC. Variable domain in full (rest from reference TRBV9 and TRBJ2-7): DSGVTQTPKHLITATGQRVTLRCSPRSGDLSVYWYQQSLDQGLQFLIQYYNGEERAKGNILERFSAQQFPDLHSELNLSSLELGDSALYFCASSVGTGFEYEQYFGPGTRLTVT.

This clone was seen a few times. This rearrangement joins TRBV7-3 to TRBJ2-2; D possibly corresponds to TRBD2 (5 bases). CDR1 and CDR2 (germline): SGHTA, FQGTGA. The CDR3 runs 15 residues. Trimming pared 5 bases from V and 4 bases from J, leaving 14 bases between. CDR3 DNA: TGTGCCAGCAGCCGACTCCTAGGGAGCACCGGGGAGCTGTTTTTT. Its protein is CASSRLLGSTGELFF.

The rearrangement links TRBV9 to TRBJ2-3, with TRBD2 matching over 9 bases. The CDR3 contains 15 residues. The junction had 2 bases not matched to a gene; V was cut back by 2 bases and J by 1 base. Germline lookup yields CDR1 SGDLS and CDR2 YYNGEE. The CDR3 sequence: CASSVLAGGTDTQYF. CDR3 DNA sequence: TGTGCCAGCAGCGTGTTAGCGGGGGGCACAGATACGCAGTATTTT.

V and J are TRBV4-2 and TRBJ1-3, with 7 positions matching TRBD1. In germline, CDR1 is LGHNA, CDR2 YNFKEQ. The length of the CDR3 is 17 residues. Trimming took 0 bases from V and 0 from J; bases not matched to a gene: 5. The CDR3 sequence is CASSQDWTGSSGNTIYF. The CDR3, as DNA: TGTGCCAGCAGCCAAGACTGGACAGGTAGCTCTGGAAACACCATATATTTT.

V usage is TRBV30 and J usage is TRBJ1-1, with a possible D match to TRBD1 (6 bases). The germline V gene has CDR1 GTSNPN and CDR2 SVGIG (reference sequence). The V end lost 3 bases, the J end lost 2 bases, and 10 bases lay between the germline ends. This CDR3 is 13 amino acids long. This CDR3 reads CAWRRQANTEAFF. The CDR3 DNA reads TGTGCCTGGAGGCGACAGGCAAACACTGAAGCTTTCTTT.

The sample holds a few counts of this clone. The CDR3 coding sequence is TGTGCCAGCAGTCAACGACAGGGGCAGCCCCAGCATTTT. Protein sequence: CASSQRQGQPQHF. The chain recombines TRBV6-4 with TRBJ1-5, with 8 bases lining up with TRBD1. Germline CDR1 and CDR2: MRHNA and SNTAGT. Unmatched junction bases numbered 4, after V lost 5 bases and J lost 7 bases. The CDR3 runs 13 residues.

This clone was counted a few times. The V gene is TRBV9, the J gene TRBJ2-7, with D possibly being TRBD1 (5 bases). The germline V gene has CDR1 SGDLS and CDR2 YYNGEE. V was clipped by 4 bases and J by 7 bases, with 21 bases between them. This CDR3 region has 15 residues. This CDR3 is CASSPRAGPVGEQYF. In DNA form, the CDR3 reads TGTGCCAGCAGCCCCAGGGCTGGGCCCGTGGGTGAGCAGTACTTC.

The chain recombines TRBV11-2 with TRBJ1-1, with a possible D match to TRBD1 (5 bases). Germline loops: CDR1 SGHAT, CDR2 FQNNGV. V was pared by 6 bases and J by 1 base, with 9 bases between. The CDR3 is made up of 13 amino acids. CDR3 region: CASRITGNTEAFF. The DNA for the CDR3 is TGTGCCAGCAGAATTACAGGGAACACTGAAGCTTTCTTT.

This clone showed up just a few times. This chain connects TRBV18 to TRBJ1-6; possibly TRBD1 for D (5 bases). Germline-derived CDR1 and CDR2 are KGHSH and LQKENI. The CDR3 spans 15 residues. V was pared by 3 bases and J by 8 bases, with 14 bases between. The CDR3 protein is CASSPRQLGDSPLHF. The CDR3 DNA is TGTGCCAGCTCACCCAGACAGCTAGGAGATTCACCCCTCCACTTT.

The V and J genes are TRBV2 and TRBJ2-2; D gene unclear. From germline, CDR1 is SNHLY and CDR2 FYNNEI. V was shortened by 5 bases and J by 2 bases, with 6 bases between the two germline ends. The CDR3 is 13 amino acids. Here the CDR3 reads CASSFRNTGELFF. The CDR3 bases are TGTGCCAGCAGTTTTAGAAACACCGGGGAGCTGTTTTTT.

This rearrangement joins TRBV7-3 to TRBJ2-7, with D possibly TRBD2 on 5 matching bases. This CDR3 has 14 amino acids. CDR1 and CDR2 (germline): SGHTA, FQGTGA. Trimming left V 5 bases short and J 6 bases short, with 17 bases between. The CDR3 DNA reads as TGTGCCAGCAGCCGGAACTCCGTCCTAGCCGAGCAGTACTTC. The encoded protein is CASSRNSVLAEQYF.

This clone was recorded a few times. The CDR3 protein is CASRPRGDTQYF. DNA for the CDR3: TGTGCCAGCAGGCCTAGAGGAGATACGCAGTATTTT. V and J are TRBV6-6 and TRBJ2-3; D gene ambiguous. Germline V gives CDR1 MNHNY, CDR2 SVGAGI (reference sequence). Trimming stripped 6 bases from V and 5 bases from J, with 9 bases between. The CDR3 covers 12 residues.

Concerning this clone itself: The junction differs from germline at one of its ends, possibly a read error. The chain couples TRBV7-3 to TRBJ2-3; D remains unclear. Germline loops: CDR1 SGHTA, CDR2 FQGTGA. This CDR3 has 10 residues. DNA for the CDR3: TGTGCCAGCAGCACAGTTACGCAGTATTTT. Translated: CASSTVTQYF.

There are a few counts of this clone. V is TRBV7-9 and J is TRBJ2-3; a weak D match, TRBD1 (6 bases). Germline V gives CDR1 SEHNR, CDR2 FQNEAQ (reference sequence). Deletions cut 0 bases from V and 4 bases from J, with 11 bases between. This CDR3 is 15 amino acids long. The CDR3 loop reads CASSLASQGSDTQYF. For the CDR3, the DNA is TGTGCCAGCAGCTTAGCTAGCCAGGGGTCAGATACGCAGTATTTT.

This clone was observed a handful of times. As DNA, the CDR3 is TGTGCCAGCAGCTTCTCAGGGGGCAACACCGGGGAGCTGTTTTTT. Translation: CASSFSGGNTGELFF. J is TRBJ2-2 and V is TRBV7-2; TRBD1 matches at 8 bases. Looked up from germline, CDR1 is SGHTA and CDR2 is FQGNSA. The CDR3 totals 15 residues. After removal of 3 bases from V and 2 bases from J, the junction contained 2 bases not matched to a gene.

This clone was observed a handful of times. The chain has TRBV30 and TRBJ1-3, with D unclear. Germline CDR1 and CDR2: GTSNPN and SVGIG (reference sequence). V was clipped by 2 bases and J by 2 bases, with 10 bases between them. The CDR3 length is 14 residues. The CDR3 loop reads CAWSLLPAGNTIYF. The CDR3 DNA reads TGTGCCTGGAGTCTCCTCCCGGCTGGAAACACCATATATTTT.

The table lists this clone with a few counts. The V and J genes are TRBV19 and TRBJ1-2; tentatively, D is TRBD1 (6 bases). CDR1 is LNHDA and CDR2 is SQIVND in the germline V gene (reference sequence). This CDR3 spans 14 amino acids. V was clipped by 4 bases and J by 8 bases, with 17 bases between them. The CDR3 DNA follows: TGTGCCAGTAGTACGAACTCAGGGGTGGACGGCTACACCTTC. Translation: CASSTNSGVDGYTF.